This entry lists 10 T cell receptor beta chains sequenced from one sample in a study of technical replicates of blood from several donors. TCRdb keeps only in-frame clones here, not all; method: immunoSEQ multiplex PCR. This repertoire shows about 79,000 clones, approximately 92% found once; its top ten account for about 0.4%. Sequencing used T cells isolated from PBMCs. These receptors came from a human donor in good health. Some clones in this sample may be carry-over from other donors' samples.

This clone has a single count. The chain employs TRBV7-3 and TRBJ2-1, with D perhaps matching TRBD1 (6 bases). The CDR3 is made up of 14 amino acids. CDR1 is SGHTA and CDR2 is FQGTGA in the germline V gene. V lost 2 bases and J lost 8, with 13 bases in between. CDR3 coding DNA: TGTGCCAGCAGCTTAGTACAGGGCCGGCATGAGCAGTTCTTC. This encodes CASSLVQGRHEQFF. The complete variable domain, with remaining parts taken from reference TRBV7-3 and TRBJ2-1, reads GAGVSQTPSNKVTEKGKYVELRCDPISGHTALYWYRQSLGQGPEFLIYFQGTGAADDSGLPNDRFFAVRPEGSVSTLKIQRTERGDSAVYLCASSLVQGRHEQFFGPGTRLTVL.

J is TRBJ1-1 and V is TRBV29-1, with D possibly being TRBD1 (5 bases). Germline V gene sequence: CDR1 SQVTM, CDR2 ANQGSEA. Trimming removed 1 base from V and 0 bases from J, with 12 bases in between. The CDR3 contains 15 residues. The CDR3 DNA follows: TGCAGCGTTGAAGCAGGGCTGCCCATGAACACTGAAGCTTTCTTT. It yields the protein CSVEAGLPMNTEAFF.

V is TRBV5-8 and J is TRBJ2-5, with 8 bases lining up with TRBD1. Per the germline V gene, CDR1 is SGHTS and CDR2 is YDEGEE. Germline trimming cut 1 base from V and 4 bases from J; bases unmatched to any gene: 6. The CDR3 loop spans 15 amino acids. As DNA, the CDR3 is TGTGCCAGCAGCTTGACAGGGGGAGGTGGAGAGACCCAGTACTTC. This encodes CASSLTGGGGETQYF.

The J gene is TRBJ2-7, the V gene TRBV7-3, with D possibly matching TRBD1 (5 bases). This CDR3 contains 13 residues. V lost 5 bases and J 6 bases, leaving 14 bases between the germline ends. Looked up from germline, CDR1 is SGHTA and CDR2 is FQGTGA. The CDR3 sequence is CASSPRFRGEQYF. The CDR3 nucleotides read TGTGCCAGCAGCCCCCGTTTTAGGGGCGAGCAGTACTTC.

This sequence joins TRBV5-6 and TRBJ1-2, with TRBD1 as a possible D gene (5 bases). The CDR3 sequence is 17 residues long. Trimming took off 1 base at V and 5 bases at J, with 21 bases between the two ends. The germline CDR1 and CDR2 sequences are SGHDT and YYEEEE. Here the CDR3 DNA reads TGTGCCAGCAGCTTGAGGGGTGACTCCAGGAAAAGTTATGGCTACACCTTC. Amino acid sequence: CASSLRGDSRKSYGYTF.

The rearrangement joins TRBV28 to TRBJ2-3; D is perhaps TRBD2 (5 bases). CDR1 and CDR2 (germline): MDHEN, SYDVKM. The CDR3 loop spans 14 amino acids. Trimming shortened V by 6 bases and J by 5 bases, and 15 bases separated the two germline ends. The DNA for the CDR3 is TGTGCCAGCAGCCACGCAAGGGAGATAGATACGCAGTATTTT. Amino acid sequence: CASSHAREIDTQYF. Using reference TRBV28 and TRBJ2-3 for the parts outside the CDR3, the full variable domain is DVKVTQSSRYLVKRTGEKVFLECVQDMDHENMFWYRQDPGLGLRLIYFSYDVKMKEKGDIPEGYSVSREKKERFSLILESASTNQTSMYLCASSHAREIDTQYFGPGTRLTVL.

The DNA for the CDR3 is TGCAGCGTTGACCGTTTAGCGGGACCGTACAATGAGCAGTTCTTC. Protein product: CSVDRLAGPYNEQFF. The rearrangement uses TRBV29-1 and TRBJ2-1; 8 nucleotides agree with TRBD2. V gave up 3 bases and J gave up 4 bases; unmatched junction bases: 8. The V gene's germline CDR1 is SQVTM and CDR2 ANQGSEA. The CDR3 contains 15 residues.

This clone was picked up one time. The rearrangement uses TRBV7-8 and TRBJ1-2; weak D call: TRBD1 (5 bases). The CDR3 covers 13 residues. Trimming removed 3 bases at V and 6 bases at J, with 11 bases between. The germline gives CDR1 SGHVS, CDR2 FQNEAQ. CDR3 DNA sequence: TGTGCCAGCAGCTTTGGCCAGGGTAATGGCTACACCTTC. It translates to CASSFGQGNGYTF.

This rearrangement joins TRBV10-2 to TRBJ2-1; D is unclear. The CDR3 runs to 14 residues. The germline CDR1 and CDR2 sequences are WSHSY and SAAADI. Trimming took off 10 bases at V and 5 bases at J, with 18 bases between the two ends. The CDR3 DNA reads as TGCGCCATCTCGAGGATCGGCGACCACAATGAGCAGTTCTTC. This sequence encodes CAISRIGDHNEQFF.

The chain recombines TRBV2 with TRBJ2-2; no clear D gene. The germline gives CDR1 SNHLY, CDR2 FYNNEI. The CDR3 contains 15 residues. V lost 4 bases to trimming and J lost 1 base, with 10 bases between them. This chain's CDR3 is CASSANPGNTGELFF. CDR3 nucleotide sequence: TGTGCCAGCAGTGCAAACCCGGGGAACACCGGGGAGCTGTTTTTT.